This is a list of T cell receptor beta chains from one sample in a study of blood T cell repertoires in COVID-19. Clones were read by immunoSEQ multiplex PCR, and TCRdb kept only the in-frame ones, dropping some. The sample includes some 200,000 clones, approximately 83% of them seen just once. Source material: peripheral blood. The source is a woman aged 55-69 years with acute or convalescent COVID-19. CDR3s include the opening cysteine and the closing phenylalanine or tryptophan. A D gene is named only where the DNA matches it firmly. Size is omitted from some rows. Given values are once, few, many or a class for expanded clones.

D gene: .; V gene: TRBV5-5; clone size: once; J gene: TRBJ1-4; CDR3 DNA: TGTGCCAGCAGCTTGGCCCCTGCACTCTACAATGAAAAACTGTTTTTT; CDR3 protein: CASSLAPALYNEKLFF
D gene: .; V gene: TRBV7-2; clone size: .; J gene: TRBJ1-1; CDR3 DNA: TGTGCCAGCAGCAAAGAACAGGGTAAGAACACTGAAGCTTTCTTT; CDR3 protein: CASSKEQGKNTEAFF
D gene: .; V gene: TRBV3-1/TRBV3-2; clone size: .; J gene: TRBJ2-6; CDR3 DNA: TGTGCCAGCAGCCAATTCCCACGGCTAGTGGATTACTCTGGGGCCAACGTCCTGACTTTC; CDR3 protein: CASSQFPRLVDYSGANVLTF
D gene: TRBD2; V gene: TRBV7-9; clone size: .; J gene: TRBJ2-1; CDR3 DNA: TGTGCCAGCAGTCAGCTTGGACTAGCGGGTCCTGAGCAGTTCTTC; CDR3 protein: CASSQLGLAGPEQFF
D gene: .; V gene: TRBV6-1; clone size: .; J gene: TRBJ1-4; CDR3 DNA: TGTGCCAGCAGTGAAAGTTACAGGGAGCATGAAAAACTGTTTTTT; CDR3 protein: CASSESYREHEKLFF
D gene: TRBD1; V gene: TRBV5-1; clone size: .; J gene: TRBJ1-1; CDR3 DNA: TGCGCCAGCAGCTTGTGGGGACAGGGGGCTTTAACTGAAGCTTTCTTT; CDR3 protein: CASSLWGQGALTEAFF
D gene: .; V gene: TRBV2; clone size: .; J gene: TRBJ2-4; CDR3 DNA: TGTGCCAGCAGTGAACGGTCAGGGTTCGACATTCAGTACTTC; CDR3 protein: CASSERSGFDIQYF
D gene: .; V gene: TRBV9; clone size: .; J gene: TRBJ2-5; CDR3 DNA: TGTGCCAGCAGCGTCGGTGAGGGCCCGGGAGAGACCCAGTACTTC; CDR3 protein: CASSVGEGPGETQYF
D gene: TRBD1; V gene: TRBV7-9; clone size: .; J gene: TRBJ2-3; CDR3 DNA: TGTGCCAGCAGCTTAGGAGGGACAGGAACGGATACGCAGTATTTT; CDR3 protein: CASSLGGTGTDTQYF
D gene: .; V gene: TRBV27; clone size: .; J gene: TRBJ1-6; CDR3 DNA: TGTGCCAGCAGGAGCTCCTATAATTCACCCCTCCACTTT; CDR3 protein: CASRSSYNSPLHF
D gene: .; V gene: TRBV4-2; clone size: .; J gene: TRBJ2-6; CDR3 DNA: TGTGCCAGCAGCCAAGATGTGACAGGGGCCAACGTCCTGACTTTC; CDR3 protein: CASSQDVTGANVLTF
D gene: TRBD1; V gene: TRBV29-1; clone size: .; J gene: TRBJ1-2; CDR3 DNA: TGCAGCGTAGGCCAGGGGGCAGGGATTGGCTACACCTTC; CDR3 protein: CSVGQGAGIGYTF
D gene: TRBD1; V gene: TRBV3-1/TRBV3-2; clone size: .; J gene: TRBJ1-1; CDR3 DNA: TGTGCCAGCAGCACACAACAGGGGGCCTCAAACACTGAAGCTTTCTTT; CDR3 protein: CASSTQQGASNTEAFF
D gene: .; V gene: TRBV6-5; clone size: few; J gene: TRBJ1-2; CDR3 DNA: TGTGCCAGCAGTAAGACAGCCACTAACTATGGCTACACCTTC; CDR3 protein: CASSKTATNYGYTF
D gene: TRBD1; V gene: TRBV19; clone size: .; J gene: TRBJ1-1; CDR3 DNA: TGTGCCAGTAGTAAGCAGGGGGCAAGGGCTTTCTTT; CDR3 protein: CASSKQGARAFF
D gene: TRBD1; V gene: TRBV6-6; clone size: .; J gene: TRBJ1-4; CDR3 DNA: TGTGCCAGCAGTTACAGACAGGGTACAGAAAAACTGTTTTTT; CDR3 protein: CASSYRQGTEKLFF
D gene: .; V gene: TRBV18; clone size: .; J gene: TRBJ2-5; CDR3 DNA: TGTGCCAGCTCACCATTACAAGAAGAGACCCAGTACTTC; CDR3 protein: CASSPLQEETQYF
D gene: TRBD1; V gene: TRBV12-3/TRBV12-4; clone size: .; J gene: TRBJ2-5; CDR3 DNA: TGTGCCAGCAGTTTATATGGGACAGGGACCCAGTACTTC; CDR3 protein: CASSLYGTGTQYF
D gene: .; V gene: TRBV5-4; clone size: .; J gene: TRBJ1-4; CDR3 DNA: TGTGCCAGCAGCAGAGGGACTAGCGAAAAACTGTTTTTT; CDR3 protein: CASSRGTSEKLFF
D gene: .; V gene: TRBV24-1; clone size: .; J gene: TRBJ2-3; CDR3 DNA: TGTGCCACCAGTGACCCTGCCTTCCACGGGGATACGCAGTATTTT; CDR3 protein: CATSDPAFHGDTQYF
D gene: TRBD2; V gene: TRBV11-2; clone size: .; J gene: TRBJ2-1; CDR3 DNA: TGTGCCAGCAGCCTAGCGGGGGTATCCTACAATGAGCAGTTCTTC; CDR3 protein: CASSLAGVSYNEQFF
D gene: TRBD1; V gene: TRBV2; clone size: .; J gene: TRBJ1-2; CDR3 DNA: TGTGCCAGCGGGACAGGGGATGGCTACACCTTC; CDR3 protein: CASGTGDGYTF
D gene: .; V gene: TRBV6-2/TRBV6-3; clone size: few; J gene: TRBJ1-1; CDR3 DNA: TGTGCCAGCAGTTACTATGCAGTTACTGAAGCTTTCTTT; CDR3 protein: CASSYYAVTEAFF
D gene: TRBD1; V gene: TRBV5-1; clone size: once; J gene: TRBJ2-7; CDR3 DNA: TGCGCCAGCAGCCCAAGACAGGGACCCTACGAGCAGTACTTC; CDR3 protein: CASSPRQGPYEQYF
D gene: TRBD2; V gene: TRBV6-1; clone size: .; J gene: TRBJ2-1; CDR3 DNA: TGTGCCAGCAGTGAACGGGGTAGCGGGGGGATAAACTACAATGAGCAGTTCTTC; CDR3 protein: CASSERGSGGINYNEQFF
D gene: TRBD2; V gene: TRBV27; clone size: .; J gene: TRBJ2-2; CDR3 DNA: TGTGCCAGCAGTCTAGCGGGGGGGACTTACACCGGGGAGCTGTTTTTT; CDR3 protein: CASSLAGGTYTGELFF
D gene: TRBD1; V gene: TRBV4-2; clone size: .; J gene: TRBJ2-1; CDR3 DNA: TGTGCCAGCAGCCCTGGGACAGGGGATTACAATGAGCAGTTCTTC; CDR3 protein: CASSPGTGDYNEQFF
D gene: TRBD1; V gene: TRBV2; clone size: .; J gene: TRBJ2-5; CDR3 DNA: TGTGCCAGCAGTACAGGGGTTCAGCGAGAGACCCAGTACTTC; CDR3 protein: CASSTGVQRETQYF
D gene: TRBD1; V gene: TRBV5-1; clone size: .; J gene: TRBJ1-2; CDR3 DNA: TGCGCCAGCAGCCCTCAAGGACAGGGAGATGGCTACACCTTC; CDR3 protein: CASSPQGQGDGYTF
D gene: .; V gene: TRBV7-9; clone size: .; J gene: TRBJ2-4; CDR3 DNA: TGTGCCAGCAGCTATCAGGGGATGTTGGGCATTCAGTACTTC; CDR3 protein: CASSYQGMLGIQYF
D gene: .; V gene: TRBV3-1/TRBV3-2; clone size: .; J gene: TRBJ2-3; CDR3 DNA: TGTGCCAGCAGCCACCTGCAGGGGAGTCTCTTCACAGATACGCAGTATTTT; CDR3 protein: CASSHLQGSLFTDTQYF
D gene: TRBD1; V gene: TRBV27; clone size: .; J gene: TRBJ1-4; CDR3 DNA: TGTGCCAGCAGATTGGGACAGGGACTTGTCGAAAAACTGTTTTTT; CDR3 protein: CASRLGQGLVEKLFF
D gene: .; V gene: TRBV4-1; clone size: .; J gene: TRBJ2-7; CDR3 DNA: TGCGCCAGCAGCCAAGTGGGCTCCCCTACGTACGAGCAGTACTTC; CDR3 protein: CASSQVGSPTYEQYF
D gene: TRBD1; V gene: TRBV5-1; clone size: few; J gene: TRBJ1-1; CDR3 DNA: TGCGCCACCCGTCCCTTGACAGGGGCTTACACTGAAGCTTTCTTT; CDR3 protein: CATRPLTGAYTEAFF
D gene: TRBD2; V gene: TRBV7-2; clone size: .; J gene: TRBJ2-3; CDR3 DNA: TGTGCCAGCAGCCCGGGGGGGTACACAGATACGCAGTATTTT; CDR3 protein: CASSPGGYTDTQYF
D gene: TRBD2; V gene: TRBV14; clone size: .; J gene: TRBJ2-3; CDR3 DNA: TGTGCCAGCAGCCAAGACTGGGCCCCTCGACTAGCGGGGAGCACAGATACGCAGTATTTT; CDR3 protein: CASSQDWAPRLAGSTDTQYF
D gene: TRBD1; V gene: TRBV19; clone size: .; J gene: TRBJ2-7; CDR3 DNA: TGTGCCAGTAGTATAGAGACAGGGGGCTACGAGCAGTACTTC; CDR3 protein: CASSIETGGYEQYF
D gene: .; V gene: TRBV2; clone size: .; J gene: TRBJ2-1; CDR3 DNA: TGTGCCAGCAGTGATAAAGCGCATATAATCAATGAGCAGTTCTTC; CDR3 protein: CASSDKAHIINEQFF
D gene: TRBD1; V gene: TRBV7-3; clone size: .; J gene: TRBJ2-2; CDR3 DNA: TGTGCCAGCAGCTCTACAGGGGGCGCCCGTCCCGGGGAGCTGTTTTTT; CDR3 protein: CASSSTGGARPGELFF
D gene: TRBD1; V gene: TRBV5-1; clone size: few; J gene: TRBJ1-2; CDR3 DNA: TGCGCCAGCTCCTGGGACAGTCTTGTAGGCTACACCTTC; CDR3 protein: CASSWDSLVGYTF
D gene: .; V gene: TRBV5-8; clone size: .; J gene: TRBJ1-6; CDR3 DNA: TGTGCCAGCAGCTTGGATGGGACACGGAATTCACCCCTCCACTTT; CDR3 protein: CASSLDGTRNSPLHF
D gene: TRBD2; V gene: TRBV18; clone size: .; J gene: TRBJ2-5; CDR3 DNA: TGTGCCAGCTCACCACTGTTGACTAGCGGGGGGAGTGAGACCCAGTACTTC; CDR3 protein: CASSPLLTSGGSETQYF
D gene: .; V gene: TRBV5-1; clone size: .; J gene: TRBJ2-2; CDR3 DNA: TGCGCCAGCAGCCCGCGTGCCAGGGGTGTAGCCGGGGAGCTGTTTTTT; CDR3 protein: CASSPRARGVAGELFF
D gene: TRBD1; V gene: TRBV3-1/TRBV3-2; clone size: .; J gene: TRBJ1-1; CDR3 DNA: TGTGCCAGCAGCCCATACGCCGGGACAGGGATAAACACTGAAGCTTTCTTT; CDR3 protein: CASSPYAGTGINTEAFF
D gene: .; V gene: TRBV3-1/TRBV3-2; clone size: .; J gene: TRBJ2-1; CDR3 DNA: TGTGCCAGCAGCCAAGGTAATTCCTACAATGAGCAGTTCTTC; CDR3 protein: CASSQGNSYNEQFF
D gene: .; V gene: TRBV19; clone size: .; J gene: TRBJ2-7; CDR3 DNA: TGTGCCAGTAGCGAAAGGAGCTCCTACGAGCAGTACTTC; CDR3 protein: CASSERSSYEQYF
D gene: TRBD1; V gene: TRBV28; clone size: once; J gene: TRBJ1-2; CDR3 DNA: TGTGCCAGCAACAAGGGACAGGGGAACTATGGCTACACCTTC; CDR3 protein: CASNKGQGNYGYTF
D gene: .; V gene: TRBV5-6; clone size: few; J gene: TRBJ1-5; CDR3 DNA: TGTGCCAGCACCCGGGGGGGGTCTAGGCAGCCCCAGCATTTT; CDR3 protein: CASTRGGSRQPQHF
D gene: .; V gene: TRBV11-2; clone size: once; J gene: TRBJ2-7; CDR3 DNA: TGTGCCAGCAGTCGCACCGGGACTCCTGGCTACGAGCAGTACTTC; CDR3 protein: CASSRTGTPGYEQYF
D gene: .; V gene: TRBV6-5; clone size: .; J gene: TRBJ1-3; CDR3 DNA: TGTGCCAGCAGTATGCGGGGCGCCGGAAACACCATATATTTT; CDR3 protein: CASSMRGAGNTIYF
D gene: TRBD1; V gene: TRBV4-1; clone size: once; J gene: TRBJ1-1; CDR3 DNA: TGCGCCAGCAGCCAGAGACAGGGGGTTGAAGCTTTCTTT; CDR3 protein: CASSQRQGVEAFF
D gene: .; V gene: TRBV4-1; clone size: .; J gene: TRBJ1-4; CDR3 DNA: TGCGCCCGCAGCCAAGAAGGGGGGGGAGGGGAAAAACTGTTTTTT; CDR3 protein: CARSQEGGGGEKLFF
D gene: TRBD1; V gene: TRBV7-2; clone size: .; J gene: TRBJ1-4; CDR3 DNA: TGTGCCAGCAGCCCAGAATCCGGACAGGGAGGCGAAAAACTGTTTTTT; CDR3 protein: CASSPESGQGGEKLFF
D gene: .; V gene: TRBV10-2; clone size: .; J gene: TRBJ1-6; CDR3 DNA: TGCGCCAGTGGGGACAAACAGTACTATAATTCACCCCTCCACTTT; CDR3 protein: CASGDKQYYNSPLHF
D gene: .; V gene: TRBV6-5; clone size: once; J gene: TRBJ2-2; CDR3 DNA: TGTGCCAGCATAACCGACACGGGGGAGCTGTTTTTT; CDR3 protein: CASITDTGELFF
D gene: .; V gene: TRBV6-5; clone size: .; J gene: TRBJ2-7; CDR3 DNA: TGTGCCAGCAGTCGAACCAGGGGATACGAGCAGTACTTC; CDR3 protein: CASSRTRGYEQYF
D gene: .; V gene: TRBV9; clone size: few; J gene: TRBJ1-3; CDR3 DNA: TGTGCCAGCAGCCCTTACTCTGGAAACACCATATATTTT; CDR3 protein: CASSPYSGNTIYF
D gene: .; V gene: TRBV12-3/TRBV12-4; clone size: .; J gene: TRBJ1-6; CDR3 DNA: TGTGCCAGCAGCCGCAGACAGGAATCACCCCTCCACTTT; CDR3 protein: CASSRRQESPLHF